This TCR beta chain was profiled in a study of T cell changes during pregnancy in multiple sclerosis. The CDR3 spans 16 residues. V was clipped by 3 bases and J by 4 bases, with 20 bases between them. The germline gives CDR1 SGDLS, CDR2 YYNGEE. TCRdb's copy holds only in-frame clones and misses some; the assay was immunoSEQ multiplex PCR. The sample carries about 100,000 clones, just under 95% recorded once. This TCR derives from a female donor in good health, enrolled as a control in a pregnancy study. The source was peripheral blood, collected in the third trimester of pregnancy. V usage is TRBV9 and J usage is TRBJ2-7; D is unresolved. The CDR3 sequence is CASSGDTRMDRYEQYF. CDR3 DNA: TGTGCCAGCAGCGGAGACACCAGGATGGATCGGTACGAGCAGTACTTC.